The 23 T cell receptor beta chains below were found in one sample sequenced in a study of blood T cell repertoires in COVID-19. TCRdb keeps only in-frame clones here, not all; method: immunoSEQ multiplex PCR. The repertoire includes approximately 84,000 clones, roughly 83% of them detected once, and about 10% sits in the top ten. The sample taken for sequencing was peripheral blood. Every receptor here comes from a human donor in a cohort sampled during active COVID-19.

The chain carries TRBV5-4 and TRBJ2-2; 8 bases line up with TRBD2. The germline CDR1 and CDR2 sequences are SGHNT and YYREEE (reference sequence). V lost 5 bases and J lost 1; bases outside the gene matches: 7. There are 16 residues in the CDR3. The CDR3, as DNA: TGTGCCAGCAGTACCTCGAGCGGGAGGAACACCGGGGAGCTGTTTTTT. This sequence encodes CASSTSSGRNTGELFF.

The chain uses TRBV6-4 and TRBJ2-3; no reliable D call. CDR1 MRHNA and CDR2 SNTAGT come from the germline V gene. The V and J ends lost 0 bases and 5 bases respectively, with 6 bases between them. This CDR3 has 13 amino acids. CDR3 sequence: CASSDSEVDTQYF. In nucleotides, the CDR3 is TGTGCCAGCAGTGACTCCGAGGTAGATACGCAGTATTTT.

This clone rates as medium-sized. The chain is built from TRBV5-4 and TRBJ2-7; a weak D match, TRBD2 (5 bases). V lost 3 bases, J lost 4 bases, and 8 bases lay in between. The CDR3 runs 12 residues. In germline, CDR1 is SGHNT, CDR2 YYREEE (reference sequence). In DNA, the CDR3 is TGTGCCAGCAGCTGGGAGAATTACGAGCAGTACTTC. It codes for CASSWENYEQYF.

This chain uses TRBV24-1 with TRBJ2-1, with TRBD1 as a possible D gene (7 bases). The germline gives CDR1 KGHDR, CDR2 SFDVKD. V was cut by 4 bases and J by 0 bases, with 12 bases left in between. The CDR3 is made up of 16 amino acids. The CDR3 DNA reads TGTGCCACCAGTGAACCAGGGGGGAGCTCCTACAATGAGCAGTTCTTC. As protein: CATSEPGGSSYNEQFF.

The chain recombines TRBV7-3 with TRBJ1-1, with 9 positions matching TRBD1. CDR1 is SGHTA, CDR2 FQGTGA, per germline. The trim removed 0 bases at V and 0 bases at J, leaving 5 bases unmatched. This CDR3 has 17 amino acids. CDR3 protein: CASSLTGQGNMNTEAFF. The DNA of the CDR3 is TGTGCCAGCAGCTTAACGGGACAGGGAAACATGAACACTGAAGCTTTCTTT.

This clone was detected only once. The chain uses TRBV7-8 and TRBJ2-1; TRBD2 agrees at 10 bases. Trimming took 6 bases from V and 2 from J; bases not matched to a gene: 1. Germline CDR1 is SGHVS and CDR2 is FQNEAQ. The length of the CDR3 is 14 residues. The CDR3 DNA reads as TGTGCCAGCAGAGCGGGGGGGACCTACAATGAGCAGTTCTTC. It encodes CASRAGGTYNEQFF.

The chain recombines TRBV6-6 with TRBJ2-7, with 10 nucleotides matching TRBD1. The germline V gene has CDR1 MNHNY and CDR2 SVGAGI (reference sequence). The CDR3 has 14 amino acids. The junction had 5 bases not matched to a gene; V was cut back by 6 bases and J by 3 bases. The chain's CDR3 is CASRPGQGHYEQYF. In DNA form, the CDR3 reads TGTGCCAGCAGACCGGGACAGGGGCACTACGAGCAGTACTTC.

The chain combines TRBV2 with TRBJ1-1; 9 bases agree with TRBD1. Per the germline V gene, CDR1 is SNHLY and CDR2 is FYNNEI. The CDR3 runs 14 residues. Losses at the gene ends were 6 bases for V and 1 base for J; bases not matched to a gene: 3. The CDR3 DNA reads as TGTGCCAGCAGATGGGGACAGGGGAACACTGAAGCTTTCTTT. Protein: CASRWGQGNTEAFF.

This clone was detected only once. The J gene is TRBJ2-3, the V gene TRBV19; TRBD2 agrees at 14 bases. Per the germline V gene, CDR1 is LNHDA and CDR2 is SQIVND (reference sequence). V gave up 4 bases and J gave up 6 bases; unmatched junction bases: 6. CDR3 length: 16 amino acids. CDR3 protein: CASSRRLAGGRDTQYF. CDR3 DNA sequence: TGTGCCAGTAGTAGGAGACTAGCGGGGGGGCGGGATACGCAGTATTTT.

This clone was detected a few times. The V and J genes are TRBV19 and TRBJ2-1, with D possibly TRBD2 on 5 matching bases. This CDR3 spans 14 amino acids. Trimming stripped 4 bases from V and 2 bases from J, with 9 bases between. Germline CDR1 is LNHDA and CDR2 is SQIVND (reference sequence). CDR3 nucleotide sequence: TGTGCCAGTAGTACGGGGAACCCCTACAATGAGCAGTTCTTC. It translates to CASSTGNPYNEQFF.

The CDR3 nucleotides read TGTGCCAGCAGCCCAGGGTGGGATACGAACACTGAAGCTTTCTTT. Its protein is CASSPGWDTNTEAFF. The V call is TRBV9, the J call TRBJ1-1, with D perhaps TRBD1 (5 bases). The V gene's germline CDR1 is SGDLS and CDR2 YYNGEE. V lost 4 bases to trimming and J lost 1 base, with 14 bases between them. The CDR3 is made up of 15 amino acids.

This chain joins TRBV6-1 and TRBJ2-6; D possibly corresponds to TRBD1 (6 bases). Looked up from germline, CDR1 is MNHNS and CDR2 is SASEGT. The V gene lost 0 bases and the J gene lost 0 bases, with 12 bases spanning the gap. The CDR3 loop spans 18 amino acids. The CDR3 sequence: CASSEALTGASGANVLTF. Written as DNA, the CDR3 is TGTGCCAGCAGTGAAGCCTTGACAGGCGCCTCTGGGGCCAACGTCCTGACTTTC.

This chain links TRBV9 with TRBJ2-7; D is ambiguous. The CDR3 has 15 residues. Germline V gives CDR1 SGDLS, CDR2 YYNGEE. Deletions cut 0 bases from V and 0 bases from J, with 10 bases between. CDR3 loop: CASSVGADISYEQYF. CDR3 coding DNA: TGTGCCAGCAGCGTAGGCGCAGACATCTCCTACGAGCAGTACTTC.

The chain recombines TRBV11-1 with TRBJ2-5, with D uncertain. The germline gives CDR1 SGHAT, CDR2 FQDESV (reference sequence). V was shortened by 3 bases and J by 5 bases, with 10 bases between the two germline ends. The CDR3 extends over 13 amino acids. CDR3 in amino acids: CASSFLGQETQYF. In DNA, the CDR3 is TGTGCCAGCAGCTTCCTAGGTCAGGAGACCCAGTACTTC.

CDR3 sequence reads: CASSLNPDRYSPLHF. In DNA, the CDR3 is TGTGCCAGCAGCTTAAACCCCGACAGATATTCACCCCTCCACTTT. This chain uses TRBV7-3 with TRBJ1-6; D possibly corresponds to TRBD1 (5 bases). With 1 base removed from V and 8 bases from J, the gap between germline ends came to 12 bases. This CDR3 region has 15 residues. The germline V gene has CDR1 SGHTA and CDR2 FQGTGA.

In its sample, this clone was seen many times. The rearrangement links TRBV7-3 to TRBJ2-1, with 9 bases identical to TRBD1. In germline, CDR1 is SGHTA, CDR2 FQGTGA. J gave up 3 bases and V 6 bases, and 6 bases lay outside the gene matches. The CDR3 sequence is 15 residues long. CDR3 nucleotide sequence: TGTGCCAGCAGTCAAACAGGGGGCTTCTACAATGAGCAGTTCTTC. It encodes CASSQTGGFYNEQFF.

The J gene is TRBJ1-1, the V gene TRBV28, with 7 bases matching TRBD1. V lost 11 bases, J lost 4 bases, and 10 bases stayed unmatched. In germline, CDR1 is MDHEN, CDR2 SYDVKM. The CDR3 spans 13 residues. This CDR3 is CAYQDPGGTEAFF. The CDR3 nucleotides read TGTGCCTACCAGGATCCAGGGGGCACTGAAGCTTTCTTT.

This clone was observed many times. The chain has TRBV4-3 and TRBJ2-7; 10 bases agree with TRBD2. The germline gives CDR1 LGHNA, CDR2 YSLEER. This CDR3 is built from 16 residues. The J segment lost 3 bases and the V segment lost 1 base, leaving 6 bases of the junction unmatched. CDR3 residues: CASSQGLAGELYEQYF. CDR3 nucleotides: TGCGCCAGCAGCCAAGGCCTAGCGGGGGAGCTCTACGAGCAGTACTTC.

This chain uses TRBV30 with TRBJ2-1; the D gene is possibly TRBD2 (6 bases). This CDR3 is 13 amino acids long. Deletions cut 5 bases from V and 10 bases from J, with 18 bases between. Looked up from germline, CDR1 is GTSNPN and CDR2 is SVGIG (reference sequence). The chain's CDR3 is CAWVGGPGREQFF. The CDR3 region has the DNA TGTGCCTGGGTCGGAGGGCCAGGGAGGGAGCAGTTCTTC.

The V and J genes are TRBV24-1 and TRBJ2-1; 9 nucleotides match TRBD2. The trim removed 6 bases at V and 10 bases at J, leaving 6 bases unmatched. The CDR3 extends over 13 amino acids. Germline V gene data show CDR1 as KGHDR and CDR2 as SFDVKD. CDR3 DNA sequence: TGTGCCACCAGTAGGACTAGCGTTTCGGAGCAGTTCTTC. The encoded protein is CATSRTSVSEQFF.

The chain carries TRBV6-4 and TRBJ2-7; 10 bases align to TRBD2. The germline V gene has CDR1 MRHNA and CDR2 SNTAGT. V shed 6 bases and J 6 bases; nucleotides not matched to a gene: 8. This CDR3 is built from 14 residues. CDR3 bases: TGTGCCAGCAGGGTTCTAGCGGGAGTAGGCGAGCAGTACTTC. This sequence encodes CASRVLAGVGEQYF.

This chain links TRBV7-6 with TRBJ2-7, with 11 bases identical to TRBD1. V shed 5 bases and J 6 bases; nucleotides not matched to a gene: 9. From germline, CDR1 is SGHVS and CDR2 FNYEAQ. The CDR3 contains 15 residues. CDR3 DNA sequence: TGTGCCAGCAGCCTAGGACAGGGGGCGACGCGCGAGCAGTACTTC. It yields the protein CASSLGQGATREQYF. The variable domain in full, with the rest retrieved from reference TRBV7-6 and TRBJ2-7, is GAGVSQSPRYKVTKRGQDVALRCDPISGHVSLYWYRQALGQGPEFLTYFNYEAQQDKSGLPNDRFSAERPEGSISTLTIQRTEQRDSAMYRCASSLGQGATREQYFGPGTRLTVT.

The CDR3 DNA reads TGTGCCAGCAGCCGAATGGGGACTAGCGGGGCCTCTGGCACAGATACGCAGTATTTT. Its protein product is CASSRMGTSGASGTDTQYF. This chain joins TRBV5-6 and TRBJ2-3, with 13 bases aligning to TRBD2. The germline V gene has CDR1 SGHDT and CDR2 YYEEEE. V lost 4 bases, J lost 1 base, and 12 bases stayed unmatched. CDR3 size: 19 residues.